This passage covers 7 T cell receptor beta chains from one sample sequenced in a study of vaccination effects on CD4 cells after COVID-19. Assay: immunoSEQ multiplex PCR; the TCRdb copy retains only in-frame clones and omits some. The sample has 30,000 or so clones, roughly 80% seen once. Using viral peptide pools, the ViraFEST assay grew out antigen-specific CD4+ T cells prior to sequencing. CD4+ T cell isolation took place after nine to eleven days of culture. Every participant took two doses of the BNT162b2 or mRNA-1273 vaccine. No antigen has been assigned to these receptors. Source: CD4+ T cells from PBMCs cultured with HCoV-NL63 spike peptides, taken after COVID-19 vaccination. These receptors originate from a human donor who received a COVID-19 vaccine.

This chain joins TRBV12-3 or TRBV12-4 and TRBJ2-7; 8 bases line up with TRBD1. With 8 bases clipped from V and 6 bases from J, the junction kept 6 bases outside the gene matches. This CDR3 contains 12 residues. The CDR3 bases are TGTGCCAGCGCGACAGGGGCCGGCGAGCAGTACTTC. This sequence encodes CASATGAGEQYF.

V is TRBV28 and J is TRBJ2-2, with D perhaps matching TRBD1 (5 bases). The CDR3 has 14 amino acids. Trimming pared 6 bases from V and 2 bases from J, leaving 10 bases between. The germline V gene encodes CDR1 MDHEN and CDR2 SYDVKM. CDR3 DNA sequence: TGTGCCAGCAGGGAAGACAGCAACACCGGGGAGCTGTTTTTT. It yields the protein CASREDSNTGELFF.

V usage is TRBV3-1 (or the pseudogene TRBV3-2) and J usage is TRBJ1-6; D possibly corresponds to TRBD1 (5 bases). This CDR3 spans 13 amino acids. The germline V gene encodes CDR1 LGHDT and CDR2 YNNKEL (reference sequence). Trimming removed 8 bases from V and 9 bases from J, with 14 bases in between. The CDR3 sequence: CASRTSHTSPLHF. In nucleotides, the CDR3 is TGTGCCAGCCGGACAAGCCATACTTCACCCCTCCACTTT.

This chain uses TRBV11-2 with TRBJ2-3; the match to TRBD2 covers 7 bases. V was clipped by 1 base and J by 0 bases; unmatched bases: 1. CDR1 and CDR2 (germline): SGHAT, FQNNGV. This CDR3 is built from 15 residues. The CDR3 is CASSLVSGSTDTQYF. The CDR3 coding sequence is TGTGCCAGCAGCTTAGTTAGCGGGAGCACAGATACGCAGTATTTT.

The V gene is TRBV5-1, the J gene TRBJ2-2; 7 bases match TRBD2. CDR1 is SGHRS and CDR2 is YFSETQ in the germline V gene. This CDR3 spans 16 amino acids. The V and J ends lost 5 bases and 1 base, in that order; junction bases with no gene match: 8. The chain's CDR3 is CASSSGGGRNTGELFF. The DNA for the CDR3 is TGCGCCAGCAGTTCTGGCGGCGGGAGGAACACCGGGGAGCTGTTTTTT.

The chain couples TRBV6-5 to TRBJ2-7, with unresolved D. Per the germline V gene, CDR1 is MNHEY and CDR2 is SVGAGI. The CDR3 sequence is 12 residues long. V was trimmed by 5 bases and J by 2 bases, leaving 7 bases between them. CDR3 amino acids: CASSPDPYEQYF. The DNA of the CDR3 is TGTGCCAGCAGTCCCGATCCCTACGAGCAGTACTTC.

This clone was seen a few times. J is TRBJ1-5 and V is TRBV4-1; TRBD1 matches at 9 bases. Looked up from germline, CDR1 is MGHRA and CDR2 is YSYEKL. V shed 0 bases and J 7 bases; nucleotides not matched to a gene: 4. CDR3 length: 15 residues. The CDR3 region has the DNA TGCGCCAGCAGCCAAGAGGGACAGGGTGCCCAGCCCCAGCATTTT. This sequence encodes CASSQEGQGAQPQHF.